Following are 24 T cell receptor beta chains from one sample sequenced in a study of blood T cell repertoires in COVID-19 (dated by TCRdb to about 2020). Preparation of the library involved the immunoSEQ multiplex PCR assay. Not all clones reach the TCRdb copy of this immuneACCESS table, which keeps in-frame sequences only. Checked studies attribute under half of the gap to unresolved V genes and leave the rest unexplained. Present in this sample are under 200,000 clones, around 83% of which were seen just once. The ten largest make up approximately 1.5% of the sample. Sequencing was performed on peripheral blood. The receptors originated from a human donor in a cohort sampled during active COVID-19.

J is TRBJ1-2 and V is TRBV19, with 9 bases matching TRBD1. Trimming took 3 bases from V and 6 from J; bases not matched to a gene: 11. The CDR3 covers 16 residues. Germline V lookup: CDR1 LNHDA, CDR2 SQIVND (reference sequence). The CDR3 DNA reads TGTGCCAGTAGTATCTTGTTTCGGACAGGGGAGGATGGCTACACCTTC. It encodes CASSILFRTGEDGYTF.

The gene calls are TRBV12-5 and TRBJ2-7; D may be TRBD2 (7 bases). The CDR3 extends over 13 amino acids. Per the germline V gene, CDR1 is LGHNT and CDR2 is FRNRAP. V dropped 11 bases and J dropped 1 base, with 15 bases sitting between them. CDR3 sequence (DNA): TGTGCTTCTGGGAGGGGGGGATCCTACGAGCAGTACTTC. This encodes CASGRGGSYEQYF.

This clone showed up just a few times. The J gene is TRBJ1-5, the V gene TRBV4-2; D might be TRBD1 (5 bases). The ends were cut back, 0 bases at V and 2 bases at J, with 8 bases in the middle. Per germline, CDR1 LGHNA and CDR2 YNFKEQ. There are 15 residues in the CDR3. For the CDR3, the DNA is TGTGCCAGCAGCCAAGATGGGGGGGGCAATCAGCCCCAGCATTTT. Translated: CASSQDGGGNQPQHF.

The CDR3 DNA is TGTGCCAGCAGTTCAGGGACAGGGGGCGAAAAACTGTTTTTT. This sequence encodes CASSSGTGGEKLFF. The rearrangement joins TRBV6-2 or TRBV6-3 to TRBJ1-4; 12 bases are a match to TRBD1. Germline lookup yields CDR1 MNHEY and CDR2 SVGEGT. The CDR3 is made up of 14 amino acids. V lost 4 bases, J lost 8 bases, and 2 bases stayed unmatched.

In this sample, this clone turned up a few times. V is TRBV11-2 and J is TRBJ2-7, with TRBD1 as a possible D gene (6 bases). The CDR3 sequence is 12 residues long. Trimming removed 5 bases at V and 6 bases at J, with 11 bases between. Looked up from germline, CDR1 is SGHAT and CDR2 is FQNNGV. In nucleotides, the CDR3 is TGTGCCAGCAGCAACAGGGTCGGCGAGCAGTACTTC. Translating gives CASSNRVGEQYF.

This clone was observed a single time. The chain carries TRBV4-3 and TRBJ2-1; D gene unclear. Germline V gene sequence: CDR1 LGHNA, CDR2 YSLEER. The V gene lost 0 bases and the J gene lost 4 bases, with 13 bases spanning the gap. The CDR3 sequence is 16 residues long. The CDR3 protein is CASSQDSWSDYNEQFF. The CDR3 DNA reads TGCGCCAGCAGCCAAGATTCTTGGTCAGATTACAATGAGCAGTTCTTC.

Note on this clone: Other DNA sequences in the sample encode the same CDR3. This chain uses TRBV7-2 with TRBJ2-5; 12 nucleotides align to TRBD1. This CDR3 contains 14 residues. V dropped 5 bases and J dropped 5; count of bases not matched to a gene: 3. Per germline, CDR1 SGHTA and CDR2 FQGNSA. The CDR3 bases are TGTGCCAGCAGCCGGGACAGGGGGCGGGAGACCCAGTACTTC. This encodes CASSRDRGRETQYF.

CDR3 region: CASSPDRFNEKLFF. The DNA of the CDR3 is TGCGCCAGCAGCCCGGACAGGTTTAATGAAAAACTGTTTTTT. V is TRBV5-1 and J is TRBJ1-4; 7 bases are a match to TRBD1. The length of the CDR3 is 14 residues. Germline CDR1 and CDR2: SGHRS and YFSETQ. J was trimmed by 4 bases and V by 4 bases; bases with no gene match: 4.

V gene TRBV7-9 combines with J gene TRBJ1-1; D not certain. The CDR3 runs 14 residues. Trimming took 3 bases from V and 1 from J, leaving 9 bases between them. Germline V gene data show CDR1 as SEHNR and CDR2 as FQNEAQ (reference sequence). This CDR3 is CASSFRGSNTEAFF. The CDR3 region has the DNA TGTGCCAGCAGCTTCCGGGGTTCGAACACTGAAGCTTTCTTT.

This clone was counted only a few times. The chain uses TRBV11-2 and TRBJ2-5; 12 bases agree with TRBD2. V was clipped by 1 base and J by 4 bases; unmatched bases: 10. Germline CDR1 is SGHAT and CDR2 is FQNNGV. This CDR3 has 18 amino acids. CDR3 sequence (DNA): TGTGCCAGCAGCTTAGGCCGGACTAGCGGGGCAATTGGAGAGACCCAGTACTTC. This sequence encodes CASSLGRTSGAIGETQYF.

This chain uses TRBV7-2 with TRBJ1-4; D may be TRBD1 (5 bases). The CDR3 runs to 15 residues. The V and J ends lost 1 base and 12 bases respectively, with 18 bases between them. Germline-derived CDR1 and CDR2 are SGHTA and FQGNSA. The CDR3 DNA reads TGTGCCAGCAGCTTAGGTTCTACGCCCCCCAGGGAACTGTTTTTT. Its protein is CASSLGSTPPRELFF.

V usage is TRBV10-2 and J usage is TRBJ2-4; 11 bases line up with TRBD2. V was clipped by 4 bases and J by 3 bases; unmatched bases: 14. CDR1 is WSHSY, CDR2 SAAADI, per germline. This CDR3 has 19 residues. CDR3 DNA: TGCGCCAGCAGTGCCCGGGGACTAGCGGATACTTCTGGCAAAAACATTCAGTACTTC. It yields the protein CASSARGLADTSGKNIQYF.

The chain combines TRBV6-2 or TRBV6-3 with TRBJ2-4, with 7 nucleotides matching TRBD1. This CDR3 has 17 amino acids. Trimming cost V 5 bases and J 0 bases; bases outside gene matches: 10. Germline assignment: CDR1 MNHEY and CDR2 SVGEGT. The CDR3 nucleotides read TGTGCCAGCAGTAGATCGACAGGGTTACTAGCCAAAAACATTCAGTACTTC. Amino acids: CASSRSTGLLAKNIQYF.

This sequence joins TRBV7-2 and TRBJ1-1; D gene uncertain. The CDR3 length is 14 residues. Germline values: CDR1 SGHTA, CDR2 FQGNSA. Trimming stripped 5 bases from V and 0 bases from J, with 10 bases between. The CDR3 nucleotides are TGTGCCAGCAGCCACGGGAGAATGAACACTGAAGCTTTCTTT. Encoded protein: CASSHGRMNTEAFF.

V and J are TRBV19 and TRBJ2-3, with TRBD1 as a possible D gene (5 bases). The CDR3 runs to 14 residues. CDR1 LNHDA and CDR2 SQIVND come from the germline V gene (reference sequence). V lost 1 base and J 4 bases, leaving 9 bases between the germline ends. The DNA for the CDR3 is TGTGCCAGTAGTATAGCTAGGGGTGCAGATACGCAGTATTTT. Its protein product is CASSIARGADTQYF.

This clone was seen a handful of times. The chain carries TRBV3-1 (or the pseudogene TRBV3-2) and TRBJ2-1, with a possible D match to TRBD2 (6 bases). From germline, CDR1 is LGHDT and CDR2 YNNKEL (reference sequence). The CDR3 runs 14 residues. V was trimmed by 1 base and J by 7 bases, leaving 11 bases between them. This CDR3 is CASSQATSKNEQFF. CDR3 bases: TGTGCCAGCAGCCAAGCCACTAGCAAAAATGAGCAGTTCTTC.

V usage is TRBV7-9 and J usage is TRBJ1-5, with D tentatively TRBD1 (6 bases). The CDR3 runs to 13 residues. Per the germline V gene, CDR1 is SEHNR and CDR2 is FQNEAQ (reference sequence). Trimming removed 7 bases at V and 4 bases at J, with 11 bases between. CDR3 nucleotides: TGTGCCAGCACCCAGGACAGAAATCAGCCCCAGCATTTT. Its protein product is CASTQDRNQPQHF.

The chain joins TRBV7-3 to TRBJ1-1, with TRBD1 matching 7 bases. V gave up 1 base and J gave up 7 bases; unmatched junction bases: 6. Germline CDR1 is SGHTA and CDR2 is FQGTGA. CDR3 length: 14 amino acids. The chain's CDR3 is CASSLSGGGGEAFF. CDR3 bases: TGTGCCAGCAGCTTAAGTGGAGGGGGCGGTGAAGCTTTCTTT.

The DNA for the CDR3 is TGTGCCAGCAGCAAAGCGGCGGGGGGGCACGAGCAGTACTTC. Encoded protein: CASSKAAGGHEQYF. The rearrangement joins TRBV21-1 to TRBJ2-7; the D call in the table, TRBD2, was not verified against the DNA. TRBV21-1 is shown as a pseudogene. The CDR3 extends over 14 amino acids.

The rearrangement joins TRBV2 to TRBJ2-7; D not certain. Germline values: CDR1 SNHLY, CDR2 FYNNEI. The CDR3 consists of 12 residues. Trimming stripped 5 bases from V and 6 bases from J, with 11 bases between. The CDR3: CASSPDSLEQYF. The CDR3 region has the DNA TGTGCCAGCAGTCCTGACTCTCTCGAGCAGTACTTC.

The chain combines TRBV6-6 with TRBJ2-7; no clear D gene. Germline CDR1 MNHNY, CDR2 SVGAGI (reference sequence). The CDR3 sequence is 13 residues long. V was shortened by 2 bases and J by 3 bases, with 8 bases between the two germline ends. CDR3 in DNA: TGTGCCAGCAGTTACGGCAGTAACTACGAGCAGTACTTC. Protein product: CASSYGSNYEQYF.

V is TRBV4-3 and J is TRBJ1-2, with 8 bases that match TRBD1. CDR1 and CDR2 from the germline V gene are LGHNA and YSLEER. This CDR3 has 16 residues. The J segment lost 4 bases and the V segment lost 0 bases, leaving 7 bases of the junction unmatched. The CDR3 reads CASSQDITGGPYGYTF. The CDR3, as DNA: TGCGCCAGCAGCCAAGATATAACAGGGGGACCCTATGGCTACACCTTC.

This chain connects TRBV5-1 to TRBJ2-6; 12 nucleotides line up with TRBD2. Germline lookup yields CDR1 SGHRS and CDR2 YFSETQ. The CDR3 totals 24 residues. J was trimmed by 0 bases and V by 4 bases; bases with no gene match: 23. The CDR3 nucleotides read TGCGCCAGCAGCCCCCTGACTAGCGGGAGTCCGGATCTTCCCGCAAGCTCTGGGGCCAACGTCCTGACTTTC. Protein sequence: CASSPLTSGSPDLPASSGANVLTF.

About this clone: This sample includes further DNA sequences coding for the same CDR3. The chain recombines TRBV7-9 with TRBJ2-7, with a weak D call TRBD1 (5 bases). CDR3 size: 14 residues. The germline V and J ends were trimmed by 2 bases and 5 bases, with 13 bases remaining between them. Germline CDR1 SEHNR, CDR2 FQNEAQ (reference sequence). The CDR3 loop is CASSLFVREDEQYF. CDR3 coding DNA: TGTGCCAGCAGCTTATTTGTCAGGGAAGACGAGCAGTACTTC.